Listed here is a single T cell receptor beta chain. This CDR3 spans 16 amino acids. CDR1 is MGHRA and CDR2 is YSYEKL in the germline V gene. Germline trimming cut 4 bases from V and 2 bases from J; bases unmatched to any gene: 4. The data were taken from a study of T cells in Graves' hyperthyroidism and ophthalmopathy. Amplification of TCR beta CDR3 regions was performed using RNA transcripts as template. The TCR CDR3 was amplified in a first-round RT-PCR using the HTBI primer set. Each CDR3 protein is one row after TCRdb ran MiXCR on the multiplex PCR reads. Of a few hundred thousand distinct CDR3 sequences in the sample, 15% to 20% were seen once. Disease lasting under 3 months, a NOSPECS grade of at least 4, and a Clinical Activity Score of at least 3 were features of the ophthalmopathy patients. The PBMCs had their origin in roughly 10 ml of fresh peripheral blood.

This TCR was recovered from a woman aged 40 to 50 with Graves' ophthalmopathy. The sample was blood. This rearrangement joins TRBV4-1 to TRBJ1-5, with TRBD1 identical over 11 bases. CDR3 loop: CASSPGQGARNQPQHF. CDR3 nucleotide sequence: TGCGCCAGCAGCCCAGGACAGGGGGCTCGCAATCAGCCCCAGCATTTT.